This T cell receptor (beta chain) was captured by sequencing in a study of blood T cells in healthy people across ages. The study, taken as a whole, reports: Researchers said unsorted PBMCs prevented a conclusive naive versus antigen-experienced comparison. A greater number of naive CD4+ cells and higher diversity distinguished long-lived donors from aged donors.

This CDR3 comprises 15 residues. The ends lost 2 bases at V and 7 bases at J; junction bases unmatched: 7. Primers used in a second PCR of about 7 to 12 cycles were a sample-barcoded 5' primer and a J-beta primer mix. A tag from a template-switch adaptor with 12 random nucleotides marked each cDNA molecule. TCRdb re-analysed the 5' RACE reads in MiXCR, keeping a single row per CDR3 protein. This sample has around 500,000 distinct CDR3 sequences, with roughly 48% found just once. At least 6 million PBMCs were isolated per sample. As for this clonotype: Its target is unknown.

Material for sequencing was blood. The rearrangement links TRBV12-3 or TRBV12-4 to TRBJ2-1, with 8 bases fitting TRBD2. The origin of this receptor is a man older than 75 in good health. CDR3 sequence: CASSLRREGLNEQFF. The CDR3 region has the DNA TGTGCCAGCAGTTTAAGACGGGAGGGCCTGAATGAGCAGTTCTTC.